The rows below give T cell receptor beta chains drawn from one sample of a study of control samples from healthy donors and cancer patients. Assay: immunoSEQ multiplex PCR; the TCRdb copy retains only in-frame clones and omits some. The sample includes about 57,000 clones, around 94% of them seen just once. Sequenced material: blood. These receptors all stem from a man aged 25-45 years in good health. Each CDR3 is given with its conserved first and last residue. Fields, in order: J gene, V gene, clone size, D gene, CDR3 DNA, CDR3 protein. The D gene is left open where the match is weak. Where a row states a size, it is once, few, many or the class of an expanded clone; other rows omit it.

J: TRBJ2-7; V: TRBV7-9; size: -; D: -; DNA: TGTGCCAGCAGCTTAGGGGACGAGCAGTACTTC; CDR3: CASSLGDEQYF
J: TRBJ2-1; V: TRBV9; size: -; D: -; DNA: TGTGCCAGCAGCGGGGGGGGGCAAGACAATGAGCAGTTCTTC; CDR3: CASSGGGQDNEQFF
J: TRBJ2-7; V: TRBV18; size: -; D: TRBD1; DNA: TGTGCCAGCTCACCGGCACAGGGGTGGGAGCAGTACTTC; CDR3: CASSPAQGWEQYF
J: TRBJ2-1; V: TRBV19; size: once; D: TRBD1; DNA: TGTGCCAGTAACCCGGGACAGGGGGCATTCAATGAGCAGTTCTTC; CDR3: CASNPGQGAFNEQFF
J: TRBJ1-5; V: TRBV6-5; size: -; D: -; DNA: TGTGCCAGCAGTTACAGCAGGACCCAGCCCCAGCATTTT; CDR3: CASSYSRTQPQHF
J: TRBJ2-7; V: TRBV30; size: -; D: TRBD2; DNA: TGTGCCTGGGATGTTAGCGGGGGGAACGAGCAGTACTTC; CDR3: CAWDVSGGNEQYF
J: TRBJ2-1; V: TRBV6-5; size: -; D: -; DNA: TGTGCCAGCAGTTACTTCGGGACTCCTTCCTACAATGAGCAGTTCTTC; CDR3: CASSYFGTPSYNEQFF
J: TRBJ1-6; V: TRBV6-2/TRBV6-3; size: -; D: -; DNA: TGTGCCAGCAGTATGTTGGGGAGCTCCTATAATTCACCCCTCCACTTT; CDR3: CASSMLGSSYNSPLHF
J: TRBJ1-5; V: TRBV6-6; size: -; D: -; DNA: TGTGCCAGCAGTTACTTAAAGCAGCCCCAGCATTTT; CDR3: CASSYLKQPQHF
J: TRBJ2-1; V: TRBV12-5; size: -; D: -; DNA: TGTGCTAGTGGGACAGGGAGGTGGCAGTTCTTC; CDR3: CASGTGRWQFF
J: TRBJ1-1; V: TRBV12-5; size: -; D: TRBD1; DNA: TGTGCTAGTGGGCGAGGACAGGGAAGGATCACTGAAGCTTTCTTT; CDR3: CASGRGQGRITEAFF